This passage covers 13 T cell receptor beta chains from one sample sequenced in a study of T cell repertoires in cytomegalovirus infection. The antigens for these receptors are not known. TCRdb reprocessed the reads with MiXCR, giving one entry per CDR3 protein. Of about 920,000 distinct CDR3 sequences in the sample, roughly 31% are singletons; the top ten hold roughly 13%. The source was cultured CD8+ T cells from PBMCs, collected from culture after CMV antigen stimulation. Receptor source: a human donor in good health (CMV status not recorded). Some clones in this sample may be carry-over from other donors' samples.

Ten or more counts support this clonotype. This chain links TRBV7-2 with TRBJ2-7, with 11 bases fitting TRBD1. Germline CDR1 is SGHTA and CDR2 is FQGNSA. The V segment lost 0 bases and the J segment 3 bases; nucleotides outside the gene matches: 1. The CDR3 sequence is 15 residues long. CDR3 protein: CASSLAGTGGYEQYV. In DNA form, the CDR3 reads TGTGCCAGCAGCTTAGCCGGGACAGGGGGCTACGAGCAGTACGTC.

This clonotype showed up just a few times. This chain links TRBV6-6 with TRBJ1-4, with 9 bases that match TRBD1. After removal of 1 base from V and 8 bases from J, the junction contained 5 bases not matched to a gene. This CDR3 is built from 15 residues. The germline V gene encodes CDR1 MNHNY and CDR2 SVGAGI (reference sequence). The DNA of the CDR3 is TGTGCCAGCAGTTACTTGGGACAGGGAGACGAAAAACTGTTTTTT. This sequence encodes CASSYLGQGDEKLFF.

The CDR3 here is CATSRVLSRTNTEAFF. CDR3 bases: TGTGCCACCAGCAGAGTGCTCTCCCGAACCAACACTGAAGCTTTCTTT. The chain combines TRBV15 with TRBJ1-1, with unresolved D. Germline V gene lookup returns CDR1 LNHNV and CDR2 YYDKDF (reference sequence). The CDR3 has 16 residues. The V end lost 1 base, the J end lost 2 bases, and 14 bases lay between the germline ends.

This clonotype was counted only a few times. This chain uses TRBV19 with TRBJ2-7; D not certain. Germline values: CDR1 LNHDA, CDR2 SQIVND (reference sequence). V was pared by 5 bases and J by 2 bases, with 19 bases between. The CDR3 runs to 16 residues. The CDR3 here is CASSSLPYRETYEQYF. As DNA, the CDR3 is TGTGCCAGTAGTTCCCTGCCGTATCGTGAGACCTACGAGCAGTACTTC. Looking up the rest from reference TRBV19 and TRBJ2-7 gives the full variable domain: DGGITQSPKYLFRKEGQNVTLSCEQNLNHDAMYWYRQDPGQGLRLIYYSQIVNDFQKGDIAEGYSVSREKKESFPLTVTSAQKNPTAFYLCASSSLPYRETYEQYFGPGTRLTVT.

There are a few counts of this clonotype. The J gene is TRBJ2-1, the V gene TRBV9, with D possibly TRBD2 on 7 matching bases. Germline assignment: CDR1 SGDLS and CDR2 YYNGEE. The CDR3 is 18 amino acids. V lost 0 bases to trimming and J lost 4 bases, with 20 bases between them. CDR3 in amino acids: CASSVEAWQGGGYNEQFF. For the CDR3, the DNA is TGTGCCAGCAGCGTAGAAGCTTGGCAGGGAGGGGGTTACAATGAGCAGTTCTTC. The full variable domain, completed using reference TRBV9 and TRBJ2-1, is DSGVTQTPKHLITATGQRVTLRCSPRSGDLSVYWYQQSLDQGLQFLIQYYNGEERAKGNILERFSAQQFPDLHSELNLSSLELGDSALYFCASSVEAWQGGGYNEQFFGPGTRLTVL.

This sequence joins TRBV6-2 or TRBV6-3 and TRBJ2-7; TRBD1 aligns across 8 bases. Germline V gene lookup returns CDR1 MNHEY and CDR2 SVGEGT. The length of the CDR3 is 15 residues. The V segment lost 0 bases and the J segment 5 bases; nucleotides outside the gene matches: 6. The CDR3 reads CASSYSKDRVHEQYF. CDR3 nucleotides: TGTGCCAGCAGTTACTCGAAGGACAGGGTCCACGAGCAGTACTTC.

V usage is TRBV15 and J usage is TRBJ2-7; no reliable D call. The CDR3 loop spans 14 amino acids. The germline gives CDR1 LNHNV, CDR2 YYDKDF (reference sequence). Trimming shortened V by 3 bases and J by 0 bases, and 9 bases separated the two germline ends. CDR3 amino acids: CATSRDLGSYEQYF. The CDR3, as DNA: TGTGCCACCAGCAGGGACCTAGGCTCCTACGAGCAGTACTTC.

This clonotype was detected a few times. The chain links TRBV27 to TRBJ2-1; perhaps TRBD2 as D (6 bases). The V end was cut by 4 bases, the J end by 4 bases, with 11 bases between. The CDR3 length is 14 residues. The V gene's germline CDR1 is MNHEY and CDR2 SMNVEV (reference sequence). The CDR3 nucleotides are TGTGCCAGCAGTTACGGGACTTCGTACAATGAGCAGTTCTTC. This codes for CASSYGTSYNEQFF.

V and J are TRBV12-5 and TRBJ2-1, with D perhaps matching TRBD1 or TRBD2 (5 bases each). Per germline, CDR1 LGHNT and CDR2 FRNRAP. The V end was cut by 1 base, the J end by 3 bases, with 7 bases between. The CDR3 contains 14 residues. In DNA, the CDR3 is TGTGCTAGTGGTTTGGGGGACGGCTACAATGAGCAGTTCTTC. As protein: CASGLGDGYNEQFF.

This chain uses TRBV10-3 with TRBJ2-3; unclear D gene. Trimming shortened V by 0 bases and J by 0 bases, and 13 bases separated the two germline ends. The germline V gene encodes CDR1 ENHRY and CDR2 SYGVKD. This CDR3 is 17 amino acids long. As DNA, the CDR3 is TGTGCCATCAGTGAGTCGGGCAAGGAATGGAGCACAGATACGCAGTATTTT. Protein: CAISESGKEWSTDTQYF.

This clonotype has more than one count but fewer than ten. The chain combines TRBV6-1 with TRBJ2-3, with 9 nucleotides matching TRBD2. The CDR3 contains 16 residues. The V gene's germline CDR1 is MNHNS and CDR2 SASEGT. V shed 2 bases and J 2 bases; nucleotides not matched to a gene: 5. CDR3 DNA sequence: TGTGCCAGCAGTGAACAGGTAGCGGGGGACACAGATACGCAGTATTTT. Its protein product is CASSEQVAGDTDTQYF.

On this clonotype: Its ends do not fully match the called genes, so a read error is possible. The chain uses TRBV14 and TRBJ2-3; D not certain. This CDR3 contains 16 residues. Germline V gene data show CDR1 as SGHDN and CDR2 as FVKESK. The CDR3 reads CASSKDRAPSTDTQYF. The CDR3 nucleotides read TGTGCCAGCAGCAAAGATAGGGCACCCTCCACAGATACGCAGTATTTT.

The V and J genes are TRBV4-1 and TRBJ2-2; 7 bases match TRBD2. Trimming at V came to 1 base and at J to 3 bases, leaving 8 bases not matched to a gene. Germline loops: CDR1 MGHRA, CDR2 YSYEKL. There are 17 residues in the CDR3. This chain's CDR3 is CASSQGRGDYYTGELFF. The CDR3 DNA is TGCGCCAGCAGCCAAGGGCGAGGGGACTACTACACCGGGGAGCTGTTTTTT.